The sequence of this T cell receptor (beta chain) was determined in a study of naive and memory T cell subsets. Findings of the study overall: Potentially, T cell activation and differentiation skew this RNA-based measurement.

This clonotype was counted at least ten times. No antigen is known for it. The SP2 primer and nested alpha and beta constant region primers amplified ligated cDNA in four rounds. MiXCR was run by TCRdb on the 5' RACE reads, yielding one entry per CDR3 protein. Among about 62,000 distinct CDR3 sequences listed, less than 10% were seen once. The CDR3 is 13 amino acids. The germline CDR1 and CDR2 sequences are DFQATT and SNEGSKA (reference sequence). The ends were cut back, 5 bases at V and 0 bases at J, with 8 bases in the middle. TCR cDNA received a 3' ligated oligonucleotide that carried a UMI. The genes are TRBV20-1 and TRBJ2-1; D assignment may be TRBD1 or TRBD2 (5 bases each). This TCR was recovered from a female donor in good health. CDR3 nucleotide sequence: TGCAGTGCTGCAGGGAGCTCCTACAATGAGCAGTTCTTC. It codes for CSAAGSSYNEQFF.